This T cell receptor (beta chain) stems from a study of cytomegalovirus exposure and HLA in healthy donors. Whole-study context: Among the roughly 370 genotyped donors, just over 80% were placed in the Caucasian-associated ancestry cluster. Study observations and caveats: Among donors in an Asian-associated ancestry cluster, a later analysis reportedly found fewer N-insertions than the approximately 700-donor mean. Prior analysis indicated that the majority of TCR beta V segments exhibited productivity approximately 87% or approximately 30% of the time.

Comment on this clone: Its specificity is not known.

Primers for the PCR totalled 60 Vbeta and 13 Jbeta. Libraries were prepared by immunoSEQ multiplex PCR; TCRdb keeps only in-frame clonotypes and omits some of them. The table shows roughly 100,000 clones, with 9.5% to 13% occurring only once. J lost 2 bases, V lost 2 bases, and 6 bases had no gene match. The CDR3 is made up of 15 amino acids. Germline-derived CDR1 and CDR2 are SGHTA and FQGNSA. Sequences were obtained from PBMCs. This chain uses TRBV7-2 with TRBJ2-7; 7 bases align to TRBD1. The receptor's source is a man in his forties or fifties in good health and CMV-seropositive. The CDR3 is CASSLSGTATYEQYF. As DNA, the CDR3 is TGTGCCAGCAGCTTATCCGGGACAGCGACCTACGAGCAGTACTTC.